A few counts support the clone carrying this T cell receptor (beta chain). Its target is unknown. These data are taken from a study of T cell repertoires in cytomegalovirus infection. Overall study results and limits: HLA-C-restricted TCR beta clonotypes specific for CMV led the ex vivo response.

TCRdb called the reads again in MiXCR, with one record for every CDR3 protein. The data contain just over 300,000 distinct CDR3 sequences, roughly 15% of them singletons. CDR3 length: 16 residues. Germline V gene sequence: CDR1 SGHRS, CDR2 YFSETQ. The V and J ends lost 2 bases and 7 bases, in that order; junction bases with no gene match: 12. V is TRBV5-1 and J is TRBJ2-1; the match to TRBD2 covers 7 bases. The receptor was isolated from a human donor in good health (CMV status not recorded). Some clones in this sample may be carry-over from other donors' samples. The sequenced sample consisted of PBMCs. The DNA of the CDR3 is TGCGCCAGCAGCTTAGTTTTAAGCGGGGCGGATAATGAGCAGTTCTTC. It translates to CASSLVLSGADNEQFF.